This record concerns one TCR beta chain sequence. This entry comes from a study of blood T cell repertoires in COVID-19. Deletions cut 3 bases from V and 0 bases from J, with 15 bases between. Germline V gene data show CDR1 as LNHDA and CDR2 as SQIVND (reference sequence). This CDR3 has 18 amino acids. Cohort 3 donors were reported recovered after two negative PCRs, clearance, or symptom resolution. Repertoires were generated with immunoSEQ multiplex PCR, while TCRdb's copy carries only in-frame clones and drops some. The sample contains under 300,000 clones, around 90% of which appear only once. The V gene is TRBV19, the J gene TRBJ1-6, with a weak D call TRBD1 (5 bases). The source is a woman under 30 who had recovered from COVID-19. The sequencing sample was made of PBMCs or T cells enriched from blood (not recorded which). In DNA form, the CDR3 reads TGTGCCAGTAGTATGGGGCAGGGAATGAGCTCCTATAATTCACCCCTCCACTTT. Amino acids: CASSMGQGMSSYNSPLHF.